The clone carrying this T cell receptor (beta chain) was counted ten times or more. What it recognizes is unknown. The sample belongs to a study of T cells in Graves' hyperthyroidism and ophthalmopathy. Researchers took RNA transcripts and amplified the TCR beta CDR3 regions from them. RT-PCR in the first round (using the HTBI primer set) targeted the TCR CDR3. TCRdb independently ran MiXCR on the multiplex PCR reads; one entry per CDR3 protein. The sample has about half a million distinct CDR3 sequences, roughly 24% seen once. Under 3 months was the duration of disease in ophthalmopathy patients, who also had a Clinical Activity Score of at least 3 and a NOSPECS grade of at least 4. Uncontrolled infection, other autoimmune disease, pregnancy or lactation barred patients from enrollment. Study-wide results and limits: Stable hyperthyroidism and ophthalmopathy were separated using 13 V-J signatures.

Germline lookup yields CDR1 SGHTA and CDR2 FQGNSA. With 0 bases removed from V and 3 bases from J, the gap between germline ends came to 14 bases. The CDR3 contains 16 residues. The receptor was derived from a woman aged 25 to 39 with Graves' ophthalmopathy. The material sequenced was blood. The genes are TRBV7-2 and TRBJ1-2; D is uncertain. CDR3 residues: CASSLAGSGVDYGYTF. As DNA, the CDR3 is TGTGCCAGCAGCTTAGCGGGTTCGGGAGTCGACTATGGCTACACCTTC. The entire variable domain, with the rest obtained from reference TRBV7-2 and TRBJ1-2, is as follows: GAGVSQSPSNKVTEKGKDVELRCDPISGHTALYWYRQSLGQGLEFLIYFQGNSAPDKSGLPSDRFSAERTGGSVSTLTIQRTQQEDSAVYLCASSLAGSGVDYGYTFGSGTRLTVV.